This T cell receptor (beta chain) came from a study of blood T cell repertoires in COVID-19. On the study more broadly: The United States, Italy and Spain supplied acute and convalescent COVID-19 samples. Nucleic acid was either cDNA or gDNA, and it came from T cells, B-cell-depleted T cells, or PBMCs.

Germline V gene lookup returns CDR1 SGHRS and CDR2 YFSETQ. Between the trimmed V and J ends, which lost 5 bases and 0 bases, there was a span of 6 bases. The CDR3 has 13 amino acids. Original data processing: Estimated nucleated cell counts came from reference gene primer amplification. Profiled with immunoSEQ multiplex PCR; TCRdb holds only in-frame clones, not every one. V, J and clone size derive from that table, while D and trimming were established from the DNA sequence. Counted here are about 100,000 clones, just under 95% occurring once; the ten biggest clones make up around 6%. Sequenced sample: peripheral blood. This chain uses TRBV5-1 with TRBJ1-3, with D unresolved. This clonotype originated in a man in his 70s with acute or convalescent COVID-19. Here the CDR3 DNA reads TGCGCCAGCAGTACTGCCTCTGGAAACACCATATATTTT. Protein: CASSTASGNTIYF.